These 7 T cell receptor beta chains were sequenced from one sample in a study of CD8+ T cells in alopecia areata. TCR sequencing used cDNA made by reverse transcription of extracted RNA. Libraries were prepared by immunoSEQ multiplex PCR; TCRdb keeps only in-frame clonotypes and omits some of them. This sample carries over 25,000 clones, roughly 80% of them seen once, and the ten largest clones take under 20%. Input material: NKG2D-low CD8+ T cells sorted from blood. The receptor set was obtained from a human donor with alopecia areata.

The chain carries TRBV23-1 and TRBJ1-2; D is perhaps TRBD1 (5 bases). TRBV23-1 is sorted into the ORF group, with uncertain function. The V end was cut by 3 bases, the J end by 0 bases, with 11 bases between. The CDR3 consists of 15 residues. The CDR3: CASSQRDRANYGYTF. The CDR3 region has the DNA TGCGCCAGCAGTCAGCGAGACAGAGCTAACTATGGCTACACCTTC.

The gene calls are TRBV27 and TRBJ2-1, with 7 positions matching TRBD1. CDR1 MNHEY and CDR2 SMNVEV come from the germline V gene (reference sequence). V trimming: 4 bases; J trimming: 6 bases; junction bases outside the gene matches: 3. This CDR3 has 13 residues. CDR3 sequence (DNA): TGTGCCAGCAGTTACAGGGGTCGCAATGAGCAGTTCTTC. Protein: CASSYRGRNEQFF.

V gene TRBV19 combines with J gene TRBJ1-5; 7 bases fit TRBD1. The J segment lost 2 bases and the V segment lost 11 bases, leaving 3 bases of the junction unmatched. This CDR3 region has 12 residues. Germline V CDR1 and CDR2: LNHDA, SQIVND (reference sequence). The CDR3 loop is CACTGGNQPQHF. The CDR3 region has the DNA TGTGCCTGCACAGGGGGCAATCAGCCCCAGCATTTT. The full variable domain, its missing parts supplied by reference TRBV19 and TRBJ1-5, is DGGITQSPKYLFRKEGQNVTLSCEQNLNHDAMYWYRQDPGQGLRLIYYSQIVNDFQKGDIAEGYSVSREKKESFPLTVTSAQKNPTAFYLCACTGGNQPQHFGDGTRLSIL.

The chain has TRBV28 and TRBJ2-7; 8 bases match TRBD2. The germline V gene encodes CDR1 MDHEN and CDR2 SYDVKM. Losses at the gene ends were 3 bases for V and 0 bases for J; bases not matched to a gene: 7. CDR3 size: 16 residues. The CDR3 loop is CASSFNGREPSYEQYF. The CDR3 region has the DNA TGTGCCAGCAGTTTTAACGGGAGGGAGCCCTCCTACGAGCAGTACTTC.

This clone was detected a few times. At one end the junction does not follow the germline gene, possibly because of a read error. The chain combines TRBV7-9 with TRBJ2-1; 8 nucleotides match TRBD2. Germline CDR1 and CDR2: SEHNR and FQNEAQ (reference sequence). The CDR3 has 15 amino acids. The chain's CDR3 is CASSLGLADNNEQFF. Here the CDR3 DNA reads TGTGCCAGCAGTTTAGGACTAGCCGACAACAATGAGCAGTTCTTC.

In its sample, this clone ranks as medium-sized. The V gene is TRBV4-1, the J gene TRBJ2-7, with TRBD2 matching over 8 bases. V shed 2 bases and J 1 base; nucleotides not matched to a gene: 4. Germline CDR1 reads MGHRA; CDR2 reads YSYEKL. CDR3 length: 15 amino acids. The CDR3 coding sequence is TGCGCCAGCAGCCAATCTAGCGGGTCATCCTACGAGCAGTACTTC. Its protein is CASSQSSGSSYEQYF.

The chain joins TRBV29-1 to TRBJ2-7; 12 nucleotides line up with TRBD1. Per the germline V gene, CDR1 is SQVTM and CDR2 is ANQGSEA. V dropped 0 bases and J dropped 4; count of bases not matched to a gene: 4. The CDR3 loop spans 15 amino acids. CDR3 residues: CSVEDGDRGPYEQYF. The CDR3 DNA is TGCAGCGTTGAAGATGGGGACAGGGGGCCTTACGAGCAGTACTTC.